This T cell receptor beta chain was captured in a study of CD8 T cells in Susac syndrome. V was cut by 0 bases and J by 14 bases, with 28 bases left in between. Germline CDR1 is DFQATT and CDR2 is SNEGSKA (reference sequence). The CDR3 spans 16 residues. Stable or active relapsing-remitting multiple sclerosis, untreated and meeting revised McDonald criteria, defined the controls. The RNA, about 0.45 to 1 ug, was put through reverse transcription using random hexamers. TCRdb analysed the immunoSEQ multiplex PCR reads with MiXCR anew, one entry per CDR3 protein. The sample consists of about 210,000 distinct CDR3 sequences, roughly 96% of them appearing once.

The sample was CD4+ T cells from PBMCs. V gene TRBV20-1 combines with J gene TRBJ1-2, with D perhaps matching TRBD1 (6 bases). The source is a human donor with multiple sclerosis. The CDR3 bases are TGCAGTGCTAGAGACCGCAGGGGAGGAGGGACTACTACTAATACCTTC. This codes for CSARDRRGGGTTTNTF.